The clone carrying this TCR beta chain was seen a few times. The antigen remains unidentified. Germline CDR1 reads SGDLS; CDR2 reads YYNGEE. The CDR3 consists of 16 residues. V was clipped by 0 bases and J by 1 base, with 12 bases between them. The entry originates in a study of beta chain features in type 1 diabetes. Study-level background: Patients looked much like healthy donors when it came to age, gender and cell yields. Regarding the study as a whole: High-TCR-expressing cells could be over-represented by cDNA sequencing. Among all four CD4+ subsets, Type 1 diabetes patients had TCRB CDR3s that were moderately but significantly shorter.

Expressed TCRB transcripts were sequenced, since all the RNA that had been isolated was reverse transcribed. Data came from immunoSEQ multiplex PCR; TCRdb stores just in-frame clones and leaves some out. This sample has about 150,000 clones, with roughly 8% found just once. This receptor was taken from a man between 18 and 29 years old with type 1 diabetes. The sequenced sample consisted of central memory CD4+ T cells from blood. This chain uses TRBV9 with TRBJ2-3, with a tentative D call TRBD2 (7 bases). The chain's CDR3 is CASSVGGGPRTDTQYF. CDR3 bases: TGTGCCAGCAGCGTAGGCGGGGGCCCTCGCACAGATACGCAGTATTTT. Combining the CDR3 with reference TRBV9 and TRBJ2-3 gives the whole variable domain DSGVTQTPKHLITATGQRVTLRCSPRSGDLSVYWYQQSLDQGLQFLIQYYNGEERAKGNILERFSAQQFPDLHSELNLSSLELGDSALYFCASSVGGGPRTDTQYFGPGTRLTVL.